This T cell receptor beta chain came from a study of Ad26.COV2.S vaccination and SARS-CoV-2 variants. Libraries were prepared by immunoSEQ multiplex PCR; TCRdb keeps only in-frame clonotypes and omits some of them. Of 300,000 to 450,000 clones listed, roughly nine tenths were seen once; the top ten hold roughly 3.9%. The germline V gene encodes CDR1 KGHSH and CDR2 LQKENI. The CDR3 has 16 amino acids. Trimming removed 3 bases from V and 6 bases from J; junction bases left unmatched: 8. The chain combines TRBV18 with TRBJ1-5; TRBD1 aligns across 10 bases. The sequence came from a human donor who had recovered from COVID-19. The sequences come from peripheral blood, collected after recovery from COVID-19. The DNA for the CDR3 is TGTGCCAGCTCACCGCAATTGACAGGGGGCATTCAGCCCCAGCATTTT. Protein: CASSPQLTGGIQPQHF.